A single sample gave rise to the 24 T cell receptor beta chains below, sequenced in a study of T cell responses to AZD1222 COVID-19 vaccine. Libraries were prepared by immunoSEQ multiplex PCR; TCRdb keeps only in-frame clonotypes and omits some of them. This sample has 150,000 or so clones; about 88% occur once, and the top ten carry just over 5%. Source: peripheral blood, taken on day 0 of AZD1222 vaccination. Source of these receptors: an adult in good health.

The chain employs TRBV5-4 and TRBJ2-3; a possible D gene is TRBD2 (7 bases). Trimming pared 1 base from V and 4 bases from J, leaving 10 bases between. The germline V gene encodes CDR1 SGHNT and CDR2 YYREEE (reference sequence). The CDR3 has 14 amino acids. The CDR3 region has the DNA TGTGCCAGCAGCTTGAGGGGGGGGGCAGATACGCAGTATTTT. Its translation is CASSLRGGADTQYF.

The sample holds a few counts of this clone. The rearrangement joins TRBV6-5 to TRBJ1-1; D is ambiguous. Trimming shortened V by 1 base and J by 1 base, and 7 bases separated the two germline ends. The CDR3 contains 14 residues. The germline V gene encodes CDR1 MNHEY and CDR2 SVGAGI. Written as DNA, the CDR3 is TGTGCCAGCAGTTACTGGGGAAAGAACACTGAAGCTTTCTTT. It is translated as CASSYWGKNTEAFF.

The chain employs TRBV6-2 or TRBV6-3 and TRBJ2-3, with TRBD2 matching 8 bases. Germline CDR1 is MNHEY and CDR2 is SVGEGT. This CDR3 has 14 residues. V gave up 5 bases and J gave up 5 bases; unmatched junction bases: 6. The CDR3: CASSPAGGLDTQYF. DNA of the CDR3: TGTGCCAGCAGTCCGGCGGGAGGACTAGATACGCAGTATTTT.

This clone was observed a handful of times. The V gene is TRBV24-1, the J gene TRBJ2-7; D gene uncertain. The CDR3 covers 15 residues. The germline V gene encodes CDR1 KGHDR and CDR2 SFDVKD. V lost 2 bases to trimming and J lost 2 bases, with 12 bases between them. The CDR3 protein is CATSDSREATYEQYF. The DNA for the CDR3 is TGTGCCACCAGTGATTCTAGGGAAGCAACCTACGAGCAGTACTTC.

In this sample, this clone turned up once. CDR3 coding DNA: TGTGCCAGCAGCTTAGATCCGGGGAGCTCTGGAAACACCATATATTTT. Its protein is CASSLDPGSSGNTIYF. The V gene is TRBV7-2, the J gene TRBJ1-3; no reliable D call. CDR1 and CDR2 (germline): SGHTA, FQGNSA. There are 16 residues in the CDR3. V lost 1 base and J 0 bases, leaving 10 bases between the germline ends.

Concerning this clone: The sample has other DNA sequences that encode this CDR3 too. This chain links TRBV12-3 or TRBV12-4 with TRBJ1-1; D remains unclear. With 5 bases removed from V and 2 bases from J, the gap between germline ends came to 9 bases. The CDR3 length is 13 residues. DNA of the CDR3: TGTGCCAGCAGTCTCACAGCTAACACTGAAGCTTTCTTT. Encoded protein: CASSLTANTEAFF.

The rearrangement links TRBV5-5 to TRBJ1-1; D might be TRBD1 (5 bases). From germline, CDR1 is SGHKS and CDR2 YYEKEE (reference sequence). V lost 5 bases and J lost 0, with 14 bases in between. This CDR3 region has 15 residues. DNA for the CDR3: TGTGCCAGCAGACCACCGGGGACTATGAACACTGAAGCTTTCTTT. Translated, it gives CASRPPGTMNTEAFF. The whole variable domain, filled in from reference TRBV5-5 and TRBJ1-1, reads DAGVTQSPTHLIKTRGQQVTLRCSPISGHKSVSWYQQVLGQGPQFIFQYYEKEERGRGNFPDRFSARQFPNYSSELNVNALLLGDSALYLCASRPPGTMNTEAFFGQGTRLTVV.

This clone was recorded a few times. The genes are TRBV6-4 and TRBJ2-5, with TRBD1 as a possible D gene (6 bases). Germline V lookup: CDR1 MRHNA, CDR2 SNTAGT. Trimming shortened V by 8 bases and J by 5 bases, and 15 bases separated the two germline ends. The length of the CDR3 is 13 residues. This chain's CDR3 is CASSYREHETQYF. The CDR3 DNA reads as TGTGCCAGCTCCTACAGGGAACACGAGACCCAGTACTTC.

The count of this clone is one. The chain links TRBV4-2 to TRBJ1-3; a possible D gene is TRBD1 (6 bases). The CDR3 runs to 13 residues. From germline, CDR1 is LGHNA and CDR2 YNFKEQ. V lost 5 bases and J 5 bases, leaving 10 bases between the germline ends. The CDR3 nucleotides are TGTGCCAGCAGCGCGGACAGTCGAAACACCATATATTTT. Translated, it gives CASSADSRNTIYF.

The CDR3 nucleotides read TGTGCCAGCAGTTTTGAGGGGGGCCCCACCGGGGAGCTGTTTTTT. This codes for CASSFEGGPTGELFF. The chain uses TRBV28 and TRBJ2-2; D may correspond to TRBD1 or TRBD2 (6 bases each). Germline lookup yields CDR1 MDHEN and CDR2 SYDVKM. The V and J ends lost 3 bases and 4 bases respectively, with 12 bases between them. CDR3 length equals 15 residues.

The CDR3 nucleotides are TGTGCCACCAGTGATTCTTCTAGCGGGGCCCTCTACGAGCAGTACTTC. It yields the protein CATSDSSSGALYEQYF. The chain recombines TRBV24-1 with TRBJ2-7; TRBD2 matches 9 bases. The CDR3 covers 16 residues. The V gene's germline CDR1 is KGHDR and CDR2 SFDVKD. Trimming cost V 2 bases and J 3 bases; bases outside gene matches: 7.

The genes are TRBV30 and TRBJ2-1; D is perhaps TRBD1 (6 bases). Deletions cut 2 bases from V and 7 bases from J, with 15 bases between. There are 14 residues in the CDR3. Per germline, CDR1 GTSNPN and CDR2 SVGIG (reference sequence). The CDR3: CAWSWTAKGNEQFF. The DNA of the CDR3 is TGTGCCTGGAGTTGGACAGCCAAGGGGAATGAGCAGTTCTTC. The full variable domain, rest sourced from reference TRBV30 and TRBJ2-1, is SQTIHQWPATLVQPVGSPLSLECTVEGTSNPNLYWYRQAAGRGLQLLFYSVGIGQISSEVPQNLSASRPQDRQFILSSKKLLLSDSGFYLCAWSWTAKGNEQFFGPGTRLTVL.

This chain uses TRBV19 with TRBJ1-1; D call uncertain. The CDR3 loop spans 15 amino acids. Germline V gives CDR1 LNHDA, CDR2 SQIVND (reference sequence). The germline V and J ends were trimmed by 7 bases and 4 bases, with 19 bases remaining between them. CDR3 amino acids: CASNAVFPGSTEAFF. The DNA for the CDR3 is TGTGCCAGTAACGCAGTTTTCCCGGGTAGCACTGAAGCTTTCTTT. Full variable domain (remainder filled in from reference TRBV19 and TRBJ1-1): DGGITQSPKYLFRKEGQNVTLSCEQNLNHDAMYWYRQDPGQGLRLIYYSQIVNDFQKGDIAEGYSVSREKKESFPLTVTSAQKNPTAFYLCASNAVFPGSTEAFFGQGTRLTVV.

The V gene is TRBV4-3, the J gene TRBJ1-1, with 7 bases identical to TRBD1. Germline trimming cut 4 bases from V and 5 bases from J; bases unmatched to any gene: 10. CDR1 and CDR2 from the germline V gene are LGHNA and YSLEER. This CDR3 spans 15 amino acids. In nucleotides, the CDR3 is TGCGCCAGCAGCCTTCTCACAGGGGCAGGGACTGAAGCTTTCTTT. It specifies CASSLLTGAGTEAFF.

The V gene is TRBV6-2 or TRBV6-3, the J gene TRBJ2-7, with D unclear. The CDR3 is made up of 14 amino acids. Trimming took 0 bases from V and 0 from J, leaving 6 bases between them. CDR1 and CDR2 from the germline V gene are MNHEY and SVGEGT. CDR3 nucleotide sequence: TGTGCCAGCAGTTACTCGGCCGGCTCCTACGAGCAGTACTTC. This translates into CASSYSAGSYEQYF.

V gene TRBV5-4 combines with J gene TRBJ1-2; 8 bases match TRBD1. This CDR3 is 16 amino acids long. V was clipped by 4 bases and J by 1 base; unmatched bases: 9. Germline values: CDR1 SGHNT, CDR2 YYREEE (reference sequence). CDR3 residues: CASSPGQGASNYGYTF. CDR3 DNA sequence: TGTGCCAGCAGCCCTGGACAGGGAGCGAGTAACTATGGCTACACCTTC.

DNA of the CDR3: TGTGCCAGCAGACGCCGGGACGGGGCCACTGAAGCTTTCTTT. This gives the protein CASRRRDGATEAFF. The V call is TRBV28, the J call TRBJ1-1, with a tentative D call TRBD1 (5 bases). Germline assignment: CDR1 MDHEN and CDR2 SYDVKM. The CDR3 is 14 amino acids. Trimming left V 6 bases short and J 4 bases short, with 15 bases between.

The V gene is TRBV10-3, the J gene TRBJ2-3; D might be TRBD2 (6 bases). CDR3 length: 14 amino acids. Per the germline V gene, CDR1 is ENHRY and CDR2 is SYGVKD. Trimming took 8 bases from V and 5 from J, leaving 17 bases between them. DNA for the CDR3: TGTGCCATCGGGGGTGGGGGAGGAGGAGATACGCAGTATTTT. Amino acid sequence: CAIGGGGGGDTQYF.

The genes are TRBV30 and TRBJ1-1; D is uncertain. Trimming took 2 bases from V and 0 from J, leaving 10 bases between them. Germline assignment: CDR1 GTSNPN and CDR2 SVGIG (reference sequence). The CDR3 contains 14 residues. CDR3 nucleotide sequence: TGTGCCTGGAGTAAAAAGGGCCTGAACACTGAAGCTTTCTTT. The encoded protein is CAWSKKGLNTEAFF.

This chain's CDR3 is CASSSVGHNEQFF. The CDR3 DNA sequence: TGTGCCAGCAGCTCAGTGGGCCACAATGAGCAGTTCTTC. This chain links TRBV7-3 with TRBJ2-1; D uncertain. Germline assignment: CDR1 SGHTA and CDR2 FQGTGA. Trimming took 4 bases from V and 5 from J, leaving 9 bases between them. The CDR3 is 13 amino acids.

Only a few counts were recorded for this clone. The chain links TRBV11-3 to TRBJ2-7; no firm D call. CDR3 length: 14 amino acids. Trimming removed 0 bases from V and 0 bases from J, with 6 bases in between. CDR1 is SGHNT, CDR2 YENEEA, per germline. The CDR3 reads CASSLEYSSYEQYF. The CDR3 region has the DNA TGTGCCAGCAGCTTAGAGTACAGCTCCTACGAGCAGTACTTC. Together with reference TRBV11-3 and TRBJ2-7, the CDR3 gives the full variable domain: EAGVVQSPRYKIIEKKQPVAFWCNPISGHNTLYWYLQNLGQGPELLIRYENEEAVDDSQLPKDRFSAERLKGVDSTLKIQPAELGDSAVYLCASSLEYSSYEQYFGPGTRLTVT.

This rearrangement joins TRBV9 to TRBJ2-5, with 7 bases aligning to TRBD2. Trimming at V came to 0 bases and at J to 4 bases, leaving 3 bases not matched to a gene. There are 14 residues in the CDR3. Germline V CDR1 and CDR2: SGDLS, YYNGEE. The CDR3 DNA follows: TGTGCCAGCAGCGTAGAGGCGGGAGTAGAGACCCAGTACTTC. Its translation is CASSVEAGVETQYF.

The chain recombines TRBV4-2 with TRBJ2-1, with TRBD2 matching 9 bases. The J segment lost 7 bases and the V segment lost 3 bases, leaving 4 bases of the junction unmatched. This CDR3 spans 14 amino acids. Germline lookup yields CDR1 LGHNA and CDR2 YNFKEQ. The CDR3 nucleotides are TGTGCCAGCAGCCAGGGACTAGCAAAAAATGAGCAGTTCTTC. This encodes CASSQGLAKNEQFF.

The table lists this clone with a count of one. This rearrangement joins TRBV6-6 to TRBJ1-2; D remains unclear. Between the trimmed V and J ends, which lost 5 bases and 0 bases, there was a span of 7 bases. CDR1 is MNHNY, CDR2 SVGAGI, per germline (reference sequence). This CDR3 is built from 13 residues. The CDR3 DNA follows: TGTGCCAGCAGTGCTCAGGCTAACTATGGCTACACCTTC. The encoded protein is CASSAQANYGYTF.